The T cell receptor (beta chain) described here comes from a study of blood T cell repertoires in COVID-19. Study in general: T cells, B-cell-depleted T cells, or PBMCs provided the cDNA or gDNA that served as material.

The V gene lost 4 bases and the J gene lost 2 bases, with 12 bases spanning the gap. Germline V gene sequence: CDR1 LGHDT, CDR2 YNNKEL (reference sequence). The CDR3 length is 14 residues. Authors' data handling: Reference gene primer amplification in the assay estimated nucleated cell counts. TCRdb keeps only in-frame clones here, not all; method: immunoSEQ multiplex PCR. For V, J and clone size, that table is used; D and trimming come from the DNA. The profile shows over 200,000 clones, 70% to 85% of them singletons. The TCR was taken from a woman aged 80 or older with acute or convalescent COVID-19. V is TRBV3-1 (or the pseudogene TRBV3-2) and J is TRBJ2-7; D call uncertain. Sequenced input: peripheral blood. CDR3 sequence (DNA): TGTGCCAGCAGCCGCAGAGAAAGCGCCTACGAGCAGTACTTC. It encodes CASSRRESAYEQYF.